This T cell receptor beta chain was sequenced during a study of cytomegalovirus exposure and HLA in healthy donors listed by TCRdb under 2017. For the wider study: In an earlier analysis of approximately 500 of the donors, 276 Gb of sequence data and 90 million to 120 million unique TCR beta sequences from 150 million to 200 million T cells were reported. Using immunosequencing, the study profiled T cell repertoires from roughly 650 subjects and related those repertoires to cytomegalovirus serostatus. Alongside the repertoire data, information on donor age, sex, ethnicity and CMV serostatus was compiled. The study was designed to test whether signatures of past pathogen exposure could be identified by cataloging public T cell receptors. Because of strong linkage in the cohort, 4 to 6 DR-DQ haplotypes were treated as single units for association and clustering. In an earlier analysis of 550 to 700 of the donors, high-throughput TCR beta sequencing was used to judge whether each TCR beta V gene segment behaved as functional or pseudogenic. Roughly 310 gigabases of sequencing data and approximately 85 million unique TCR sequences were included in an early release covering 550 to 650 HLA-typed donors. Across 398 genotyped donors of the cohort, an average of roughly 250,000 unique TCR beta nucleotide sequences per donor were sequenced, and 15% to 20% of those sequences were non-productive. Along with the roughly 700-subject first cohort, a separate validation cohort of roughly 110 different subjects was used. The genetic ancestry cluster associated with self-reported Caucasian donors included roughly 84% of the roughly 390 genotyped donors. In the later analysis, no new phenotypic data were used to find candidate immune exposures; instead, reliance was placed on TCR beta sequences and their occurrence across donors. High-throughput TCR immunosequencing, statistical association of individual TCRs with disease status, and machine learning were combined to predict cytomegalovirus infection status. Genome-wide SNP genotypes for about three fifths of the roughly 670 donors were used in a later genetic analysis, which treated that subset as a discovery cohort. Class I and class II HLA loci were covered by the typing at four-digit resolution. All discovery cohort repertoires had been generated on a single sequencing platform. Typing coverage varied by locus: roughly 620-630 donors for A, B, C, DRB1 and DQB1; 522 for DQA1; more than 600 for DPA1; around 450 for DPB1. A later analysis re-analyzed previously published TCR beta repertoires from 660 or so donors and added high-resolution HLA genotyping to study TCR occurrence patterns.

The cohort comprised approximately 700 healthy bone marrow donors. All cohort members were sampled while nominally healthy, although unrecorded immune exposures were likely present. The donor was CMV seronegative and was included in the group of a few hundred seronegative cohort members. A peripheral blood sample was provided by each donor, and peripheral blood mononuclear cells were used for TCR beta sequencing. The Qiagen DNeasy Blood Extraction Kit was used to extract genomic DNA from the blood cell samples. Broader findings and caveats from the paper: The presence/absence analyses assumed that sequencing depth was roughly uniform across donors, and that assumption may not be true. In a later analysis, TCR association rates were found to vary across HLA loci, with the most associated TCRs seen for DRB1 alleles and the fewest for HLA-C alleles. An association between a missense DCLRE1C variant and V-gene and J-gene trimming of TCR beta chains was found in a later genetic analysis and replicated in an independent cohort. Across donors, most TCR sequences were observed very rarely, whereas some public TCRs were present in many individuals. A group of highly shared sequence variants was considered likely to be a technical artifact of the sequencing pipeline. The study listed 164 TCR beta chains as associated with cytomegalovirus. Roughly 15 rarely observed V segments, including chromosome 9 orphons, were excluded from the earlier analysis of approximately 600 of the donors because counts were too low. An earlier analysis of some 590 of the donors showed that most TCR beta V segments appeared in productive rearrangements either about 87% or about 30% of the time, which broadly matched IMGT annotations. In this cohort, only TCR beta chains were sequenced, and detectable features were limited by the absence of alpha or paired-chain data. When HLA alleles, especially DR and DQ, strongly co-occurred, attributing TCR associations to individual alleles was difficult. Linkage disequilibrium might explain the correlated functional status among segregating V segments, but an unknown experimental factor could not be ruled out. Three of the identified cytomegalovirus-associated TCR beta chains were confirmed in vitro to be specific for cytomegalovirus antigens. The authors suggested that the approach could potentially be generalized to other disease states and immunological phenotypes. Because HLA typing was unavailable for some donors at each locus, only the typed subset was used in association tests. According to a later analysis, parvovirus B19, influenza, CMV and Epstein-Barr virus appeared linked to several top co-occurrence clusters. At a false discovery rate of 0.05, a later analysis linked some 17,000 TCR beta sequences to specific HLA alleles. According to a later analysis, most CMV-associated TCR beta chains appeared to be HLA-restricted, and the HLA associations seemed to be driven largely by CMV exposure. Compared with equally common non-associated chains, HLA-associated TCR beta chains in a later analysis were more clonally expanded and had lower generation probabilities. Some IMGT-functional V segments, including TRBV6-2 and TRBV6-3, could not be distinguished by the 87-base-pair reads and were therefore excluded. Cytomegalovirus status was reported to be diagnosed by the classifier with high specificity and sensitivity in both the original and validation cohorts. A further reported finding was that TCR beta sequences accurately predicted the HLA-A and HLA-B alleles for most subjects in the first cohort. A later genetic analysis reported fewer N-insertions in productive TCRs among donors in an Asian-associated ancestry cluster than the roughly 700-donor mean. The only immune exposure information available for the cohort was CMV serostatus.

The library was generated by the immunoSEQ multiplex PCR assay. The multiplex PCR relied on a mix of 60 forward primers for TCR Vbeta segments and 13 reverse primers for TCR Jbeta segments. The CDR3 region of rearranged TCR beta genes was amplified from genomic DNA by a multiplex PCR assay. The Illumina HiSeq System was used to sequence the amplified TCR beta libraries as 87-base-pair reads. In the original analysis: Across the 640 or so repertoires, a later analysis counted tens of millions of unique TCR beta chains, some 11 million of which were shared by at least two donors. To remove PCR and sequencing errors, raw reads were error-corrected and collapsed into unique sequences using a nearest-neighbor algorithm that merged closely related sequences. CDR3 sequences were aligned to IMGT reference sequences to assign V, D and J gene segments. Each retained sequence needed at least a six-nucleotide match to both a V gene segment and a J gene segment. Rearrangements were called productive when the CDR3 lacked stop codons and stayed in frame with V and J; all others were non-productive. CDR3 was defined by IMGT convention, running from the second conserved V-encoded cysteine to the conserved J-encoded phenylalanine. In an earlier analysis of around 570 of the donors, sequences lacking an unambiguous match to a single V gene segment were excluded. An earlier analysis of 450 to 650 of the donors called V segments functional above 56.7% productive rearrangements and segregating when the between-donor standard deviation exceeded 5%. A statistical classification framework was developed to diagnose cytomegalovirus status using the catalog of TCR beta chain sequences. A later analysis assigned V and J genes by comparing TCR nucleotide sequences with IMGT/GENE-DB human TR gene sequences. In a later analysis, CDR3 sequences and most-parsimonious VDJ recombination scenarios were assigned using the TCRdist pipeline. In a later analysis, each TCR beta chain was defined by its CDR3 amino acid sequence together with its V-gene family, and reads without a unique V-gene family were excluded. As a way to deal with suspected cross-contamination and a sequencing artifact, a later analysis dropped approximately 570 nucleotide sequences that were highly shared and had low generation probability. For each public chain, a later analysis derived a clonal expansion index from normalized ranks of inferred template counts within each repertoire. A later analysis computed generation probabilities with a VDJ recombination model fitted to out-of-frame rearrangements, and checked the results against IGoR. In a later analysis, TCR-TCR, TCR-HLA and TCR-CMV co-occurrence was scored with hypergeometric tests, and a repertoire-size bias correction was applied to TCR pairs. False discovery rates were estimated in a later analysis by permuting HLA or CMV assignments 20 times. In a later analysis, co-occurring TCRs were grouped with DBSCAN, and TCRdist sequence similarity was added when clustering was performed within HLA-allele-positive subsets. For co-occurrence clustering, repertoires with fewer than 30,000 or more than 120,000 public chains were excluded, along with several repertoires with anomalous nucleotide sharing. TCRdb took this table from immuneACCESS and kept in-frame rearrangements with V and J called. Such tables lack part of the clones; where checked against another copy, unresolved V genes explain under half of the gap, and the rest is unexplained. V and J calls and clone size come straight from that table; D and trimming were deduced from the DNA. This sample lists fewer than 150,000 clones; around 74% were detected once. The ten top clones hold around 3.2% of the sample.

In regard to this clone: Its cognate antigen has yet to be identified. Base qualities are missing; no much larger clone stands one base away.

CDR1 and CDR2 (MNHEY, SVGAGI) derive from the germline V gene. CDR3 length: 14 amino acids, cysteine to phenylalanine. The CDR3 DNA has 42 bases and is translated from base 1. At the junction V is shortened by 6 bases and J by 1 base; bases outside the gene matches: 3. This chain joins TRBV6-5 to TRBJ2-7; 10 nucleotides in the junction match TRBD1. The sequenced sample was PBMCs. The receptor's source is a man aged 30-40 years in good health and CMV-seronegative. At the DNA level, the sequence is TGTGCCAGCAGCGGGACAGGGGTTTCCTACGAGCAGTACTTC. This translates into CASSGTGVSYEQYF.